The 8 T cell receptor beta chains below come from one sample, sequenced in a study of T cells and copy number aberrations in small-cell lung cancer. This table comes from immunoSEQ multiplex PCR, and its TCRdb copy is limited to in-frame clones, with some not included. The sample contains more than 100 clones, over 85% of which appear only once. The sample comprised tumor tissue. These receptors all stem from a man aged 50 to 60 with small cell lung cancer.

This clone was detected a few times. J is TRBJ1-1 and V is TRBV7-6; no clear D. CDR1 SGHVS and CDR2 FNYEAQ come from the germline V gene. Trimming stripped 0 bases from V and 1 base from J, with 3 bases between. This CDR3 has 13 residues. CDR3 bases: TGTGCCAGCAGCTTAGCGGAGAACACTGAAGCTTTCTTT. Residues: CASSLAENTEAFF.

The chain uses TRBV14 and TRBJ1-1; TRBD1 aligns across 8 bases. This CDR3 comprises 13 residues. V shed 1 base, J shed 7 bases, and the junction held 2 bases outside the gene matches. Germline V gene lookup returns CDR1 SGHDN and CDR2 FVKESK. CDR3 loop: CASSQVRGHEAFF. The CDR3 coding sequence is TGTGCCAGCAGCCAAGTCAGGGGGCATGAAGCTTTCTTT.

V is TRBV14 and J is TRBJ2-1; 9 positions match TRBD2. The trim removed 1 base at V and 8 bases at J, leaving 12 bases unmatched. This CDR3 is built from 17 residues. Germline V gene lookup returns CDR1 SGHDN and CDR2 FVKESK. Here the CDR3 DNA reads TGTGCCAGCAGCCAAGGTCCGATAGCGGGAGTAGGGGATGAGCAGTTCTTC. Its protein product is CASSQGPIAGVGDEQFF.

The chain uses TRBV7-9 and TRBJ1-1; D is possibly TRBD1 (5 bases). The CDR3 covers 14 residues. Germline lookup yields CDR1 SEHNR and CDR2 FQNEAQ (reference sequence). V shed 3 bases and J shed 4 bases, with 12 bases lying between them. Here the CDR3 DNA reads TGTGCCAGCAGCTTGACCGGGACCCTCACTGAAGCTTTCTTT. Residues: CASSLTGTLTEAFF.

The V call is TRBV14, the J call TRBJ1-1; D is unresolved. The CDR3 is made up of 13 amino acids. V was clipped by 1 base and J by 2 bases, with 5 bases between them. The V gene's germline CDR1 is SGHDN and CDR2 FVKESK. Written as DNA, the CDR3 is TGTGCCAGCAGCCAAGCGGACAACACTGAAGCTTTCTTT. Its translation is CASSQADNTEAFF.

This chain links TRBV7-9 with TRBJ2-7; D is possibly TRBD2 (5 bases). CDR1 and CDR2 from the germline V gene are SEHNR and FQNEAQ (reference sequence). The CDR3 length is 12 residues. Between the trimmed V and J ends, which lost 4 bases and 12 bases, there was a span of 16 bases. As DNA, the CDR3 is TGTGCCAGCAGCTCCGCGGACGGGATTGGGTACTTC. It encodes CASSSADGIGYF.

There are a few counts of this clone. The chain is built from TRBV6-1 and TRBJ1-2; a weak D match, TRBD1 (5 bases). Trimming took 2 bases from V and 4 from J, leaving 20 bases between them. This CDR3 region has 17 residues. Germline lookup yields CDR1 MNHNS and CDR2 SASEGT. The CDR3 DNA sequence: TGTGCCAGCAGTGAATCTTTTTTTGGGACGGACATCTATGGCTACACCTTC. It is translated as CASSESFFGTDIYGYTF.

The rearrangement uses TRBV19 and TRBJ2-1, with D unclear. The germline V gene has CDR1 LNHDA and CDR2 SQIVND (reference sequence). The length of the CDR3 is 14 residues. Between the trimmed V and J ends, which lost 7 bases and 0 bases, there was a span of 10 bases. The CDR3 sequence: CASKKRSSYNEQFF. The CDR3 DNA sequence: TGTGCCAGTAAGAAGCGTAGCTCCTACAATGAGCAGTTCTTC.